This T cell receptor beta chain is drawn from a study of cytomegalovirus exposure and HLA in healthy donors. Germline CDR1 is SGHTA and CDR2 is FQGNSA. The CDR3 consists of 16 residues. V shed 0 bases, J shed 6 bases, and the junction held 7 bases outside the gene matches. The PCR contained 60 Vbeta and 13 Jbeta primers. The protocol was immunoSEQ multiplex PCR, while the TCRdb copy is restricted to in-frame clones and leaves out a portion. In the table there are around 140,000 clones, 85% to 90% of which are singletons. This clone occurred once. J is TRBJ2-7 and V is TRBV7-2; 11 nucleotides agree with TRBD2. The source of this sequence is a woman in her 30s in good health and CMV-seronegative. Sequencing was performed on PBMCs. The CDR3 DNA reads as TGTGCCAGCAGCTTAGCTACTAGCGGGGGAAATCTCGAGCAGTACTTC. As protein: CASSLATSGGNLEQYF.